The 28 T cell receptor beta chains reported below all come from one sample, sequenced in a study of blood T cell repertoires in COVID-19. Repertoires were generated with immunoSEQ multiplex PCR, while TCRdb's copy carries only in-frame clones and drops some. Of about 77,000 clones in the sample, roughly 90% are singletons; the top ten hold approximately 15%. The sample taken for sequencing was peripheral blood. The receptors come from a woman aged 80 or over with active or convalescent COVID-19.

The CDR3 reads CATSEPGQVEPQHF. The CDR3 nucleotides read TGTGCCACCAGTGAACCGGGACAGGTCGAGCCCCAGCATTTT. The V call is TRBV24-1, the J call TRBJ1-5; 8 bases map to TRBD1. There are 14 residues in the CDR3. V was pared by 4 bases and J by 8 bases, with 6 bases of the junction left unmatched. Germline lookup yields CDR1 KGHDR and CDR2 SFDVKD.

CDR3 bases: TGTGCCAGCAGCTTTGGTGGGGGCGCGGGCACCGGGGAGCTGTTTTTT. It encodes CASSFGGGAGTGELFF. The rearrangement joins TRBV7-3 to TRBJ2-2; maybe TRBD1 (6 bases). The CDR3 loop spans 16 amino acids. Trimming shortened V by 3 bases and J by 4 bases, and 15 bases separated the two germline ends. Germline-derived CDR1 and CDR2 are SGHTA and FQGTGA.

V and J are TRBV7-8 and TRBJ1-4; 7 nucleotides agree with TRBD1. This CDR3 comprises 14 residues. CDR1 is SGHVS and CDR2 is FQNEAQ in the germline V gene. The V segment lost 5 bases and the J segment 7 bases; nucleotides outside the gene matches: 7. In DNA, the CDR3 is TGTGCCAGCAGCGTGAGGGGGCCCGGTGAAAAACTGTTTTTT. It yields the protein CASSVRGPGEKLFF.

The rearrangement joins TRBV28 to TRBJ1-2, with 9 bases lining up with TRBD1. This CDR3 has 15 amino acids. V lost 2 bases, J lost 8 bases, and 9 bases stayed unmatched. Germline V gene lookup returns CDR1 MDHEN and CDR2 SYDVKM. The CDR3 DNA sequence: TGTGCCAGCAGTTTAGGATCCACAGGGGGCATCGGCTACACCTTC. Translation gives CASSLGSTGGIGYTF.

The chain is built from TRBV24-1 and TRBJ2-5, with D possibly being TRBD2 (5 bases). Trimming took 6 bases from V and 7 from J, leaving 14 bases between them. CDR3 length equals 13 residues. Germline V CDR1 and CDR2: KGHDR, SFDVKD. CDR3 loop: CATSSATSGTQYF. Written as DNA, the CDR3 is TGTGCCACCAGTAGTGCGACCAGCGGGACCCAGTACTTC.

The V gene is TRBV6-2 or TRBV6-3, the J gene TRBJ1-1; D not resolved. The germline V gene encodes CDR1 MNHEY and CDR2 SVGEGT. The V end lost 5 bases, the J end lost 2 bases, and 18 bases lay between the germline ends. The CDR3 extends over 16 amino acids. In DNA, the CDR3 is TGTGCCAGCAGTGGACGGGTGAGGGTAAGCAACACTGAAGCTTTCTTT. It is translated as CASSGRVRVSNTEAFF.

The V and J genes are TRBV27 and TRBJ2-5; 10 bases match TRBD2. With V trimmed by 6 bases and J by 5 bases, 6 bases remained unmatched. Germline V lookup: CDR1 MNHEY, CDR2 SMNVEV (reference sequence). The CDR3 is made up of 14 amino acids. In DNA, the CDR3 is TGTGCCAGCAGAGCGGGGGGGCCGCAGGAGACCCAGTACTTC. Translating gives CASRAGGPQETQYF.

The chain employs TRBV28 and TRBJ1-5, with 8 bases matching TRBD1. Per germline, CDR1 MDHEN and CDR2 SYDVKM. V was clipped by 5 bases and J by 2 bases; unmatched bases: 5. The CDR3 consists of 15 residues. CDR3 DNA: TGTGCCAGCAGTACACCGGGACAGGGCAATCAGCCCCAGCATTTT. Translating it yields CASSTPGQGNQPQHF.

The rearrangement uses TRBV19 and TRBJ2-2; D is perhaps TRBD1 (6 bases). Trimming pared 3 bases from V and 1 base from J, leaving 12 bases between. CDR3 size: 16 residues. Per the germline V gene, CDR1 is LNHDA and CDR2 is SQIVND (reference sequence). CDR3: CASSIGWTVNTGELFF. The CDR3, as DNA: TGTGCCAGTAGTATTGGTTGGACAGTGAACACCGGGGAGCTGTTTTTT.

The chain combines TRBV7-9 with TRBJ1-2, with D possibly being TRBD1 (5 bases). Trimming shortened V by 7 bases and J by 7 bases, and 22 bases separated the two germline ends. Germline CDR1 SEHNR, CDR2 FQNEAQ (reference sequence). The CDR3 runs 15 residues. DNA for the CDR3: TGTGCCAGCATCCGCGCGGGGGACCTCCTAGGTGGCTACACCTTC. Its protein is CASIRAGDLLGGYTF.

The chain links TRBV29-1 to TRBJ2-6; perhaps TRBD1 as D (5 bases). The CDR3 runs to 14 residues. Germline V CDR1 and CDR2: SQVTM, ANQGSEA. V lost 5 bases and J lost 2, with 10 bases in between. The CDR3 bases are TGCAGCGTTCAGGACAACCCTGGGGCCAACGTCCTGACTTTC. Translated, it gives CSVQDNPGANVLTF.

This clone was recorded once. The V call is TRBV28, the J call TRBJ2-7, with 9 bases identical to TRBD1. Germline CDR1 MDHEN, CDR2 SYDVKM. This CDR3 spans 16 amino acids. V was pared by 5 bases and J by 4 bases, with 12 bases of the junction left unmatched. The CDR3 DNA reads TGTGCCAGCAGTGGGTTCCCCGGGACAGGGTTTTACGAGCAGTACTTC. Residues: CASSGFPGTGFYEQYF.

The chain is built from TRBV27 and TRBJ2-1; 10 bases match TRBD2. Trimming cost V 3 bases and J 4 bases; bases outside gene matches: 3. The CDR3 extends over 15 amino acids. CDR1 is MNHEY and CDR2 is SMNVEV in the germline V gene (reference sequence). CDR3 loop: CASSLSGGAYNEQFF. The DNA for the CDR3 is TGTGCCAGCAGTTTGAGCGGGGGGGCATACAATGAGCAGTTCTTC.

V gene TRBV9 combines with J gene TRBJ1-5; D gene ambiguous. CDR3 length: 15 residues. Looked up from germline, CDR1 is SGDLS and CDR2 is YYNGEE. V dropped 0 bases and J dropped 4 bases, with 11 bases sitting between them. The CDR3 is CASSVDGVGNQPQHF. The CDR3 DNA sequence: TGTGCCAGCAGCGTAGACGGGGTGGGAAATCAGCCCCAGCATTTT. The full variable domain, in which reference TRBV9 and TRBJ1-5 provide the parts outside the CDR3, is DSGVTQTPKHLITATGQRVTLRCSPRSGDLSVYWYQQSLDQGLQFLIQYYNGEERAKGNILERFSAQQFPDLHSELNLSSLELGDSALYFCASSVDGVGNQPQHFGDGTRLSIL.

The V call is TRBV19, the J call TRBJ2-7; 8 positions agree with TRBD1. The CDR3 extends over 14 amino acids. V shed 6 bases and J 2 bases; nucleotides not matched to a gene: 6. Germline V gene data show CDR1 as LNHDA and CDR2 as SQIVND (reference sequence). The DNA of the CDR3 is TGTGCCAGTAGACAGGACAGGGTGCCCTACGAGCAGTACTTC. This sequence encodes CASRQDRVPYEQYF.

This clone was detected only once. This chain joins TRBV6-5 and TRBJ1-1, with TRBD1 matching 10 bases. CDR1 and CDR2 (germline): MNHEY, SVGAGI. After removal of 6 bases from V and 4 bases from J, the junction contained 2 bases not matched to a gene. This CDR3 contains 13 residues. The CDR3 protein is CASRRTGGTEAFF. The CDR3 DNA follows: TGTGCCAGCAGAAGGACAGGGGGCACTGAAGCTTTCTTT.

The chain has TRBV15 and TRBJ2-2; 7 bases map to TRBD2. Germline V gene data show CDR1 as LNHNV and CDR2 as YYDKDF (reference sequence). The CDR3 sequence is 16 residues long. The ends lost 5 bases at V and 4 bases at J; junction bases unmatched: 10. CDR3 in amino acids: CATSGLGGVGTGELFF. The CDR3 DNA sequence: TGTGCCACCAGCGGGCTGGGGGGGGTCGGCACCGGGGAGCTGTTTTTT.

CDR3 coding DNA: TGTGCCAGCAGCTTAGAACCGACGGGGGGCTACACCTTC. Residues: CASSLEPTGGYTF. The rearrangement uses TRBV7-9 and TRBJ1-2; D is unclear. Germline values: CDR1 SEHNR, CDR2 FQNEAQ (reference sequence). The CDR3 consists of 13 residues. Deletions cut 1 base from V and 8 bases from J, with 11 bases between.

This sequence joins TRBV5-1 and TRBJ2-7; 7 bases agree with TRBD1. CDR3 size: 13 residues. Germline V gene lookup returns CDR1 SGHRS and CDR2 YFSETQ. Losses at the gene ends were 0 bases for V and 6 bases for J; bases not matched to a gene: 3. The CDR3 spells CASSLVRGSEQYF. The CDR3 nucleotides are TGCGCCAGCAGCTTGGTCAGGGGGAGCGAGCAGTACTTC.

This rearrangement joins TRBV18 to TRBJ2-7; D uncertain. The V and J ends lost 3 bases and 2 bases respectively, with 5 bases between them. In germline, CDR1 is KGHSH, CDR2 LQKENI. CDR3 size: 12 residues. The CDR3 region has the DNA TGTGCCAGCTCACCTTCGGCCTACGAGCAGTACTTC. It yields the protein CASSPSAYEQYF.

This chain connects TRBV18 to TRBJ1-5; D might be TRBD1 (6 bases). This CDR3 is 15 amino acids long. Germline lookup yields CDR1 KGHSH and CDR2 LQKENI. V lost 4 bases and J lost 3, with 13 bases in between. CDR3 in DNA: TGTGCCAGCTCACTGTCAGGGGAGTACAATCAGCCCCAGCATTTT. It specifies CASSLSGEYNQPQHF.

CDR3 DNA sequence: TGTGCCAGCAGTCCCACTAGCGGGGGCCGTTTTGAGCAGTTCTTC. Protein sequence: CASSPTSGGRFEQFF. The chain joins TRBV27 to TRBJ2-1, with TRBD2 matching over 11 bases. Germline V gene data show CDR1 as MNHEY and CDR2 as SMNVEV (reference sequence). This CDR3 spans 15 amino acids. The V and J ends lost 5 bases and 9 bases, in that order; junction bases with no gene match: 9.

The chain couples TRBV4-3 to TRBJ1-3, with 7 nucleotides matching TRBD1. Germline lookup yields CDR1 LGHNA and CDR2 YSLEER. J was trimmed by 0 bases and V by 0 bases; bases with no gene match: 2. CDR3 length: 16 residues. CDR3 DNA sequence: TGCGCCAGCAGCCAAGATACAGGGGACTCTGGAAACACCATATATTTT. The encoded protein is CASSQDTGDSGNTIYF.

V and J are TRBV19 and TRBJ1-2; tentative D call: TRBD1 (5 bases). Trimming took off 6 bases at V and 0 bases at J, with 11 bases between the two ends. Germline-derived CDR1 and CDR2 are LNHDA and SQIVND (reference sequence). The CDR3 is 14 amino acids. The CDR3, as DNA: TGTGCCAGTAGCCCCCAGGGTACTAACTATGGCTACACCTTC. Encoded protein: CASSPQGTNYGYTF.

The CDR3, as DNA: TGTGCCAGCAGTTTTTGGACAGGAATGAGCGACGAGCAGTACTTC. It translates to CASSFWTGMSDEQYF. The chain uses TRBV28 and TRBJ2-7; 7 bases align to TRBD1. The CDR3 sequence is 15 residues long. V lost 3 bases to trimming and J lost 5 bases; unmatched junction nucleotides: 10. CDR1 MDHEN and CDR2 SYDVKM come from the germline V gene.

The chain couples TRBV5-5 to TRBJ1-6; unclear D gene. CDR1 and CDR2 (germline): SGHKS, YYEKEE (reference sequence). Trimming removed 0 bases at V and 5 bases at J, with 9 bases between. CDR3 size: 15 residues. In nucleotides, the CDR3 is TGTGCCAGCAGCTTGGCTCCAGTGGATAATTCACCCCTCCACTTT. It encodes CASSLAPVDNSPLHF.

The V and J genes are TRBV14 and TRBJ1-2; 11 bases agree with TRBD1. The J segment lost 5 bases and the V segment lost 5 bases, leaving 7 bases of the junction unmatched. This CDR3 region has 15 residues. Germline values: CDR1 SGHDN, CDR2 FVKESK. The CDR3 DNA is TGTGCCAGCAGCAAGTCGGGACAGGGGGAATATGGCTACACCTTC. It yields the protein CASSKSGQGEYGYTF.

In its sample, this clone was seen a few times. This sequence joins TRBV10-2 and TRBJ1-2; the match to TRBD1 covers 7 bases. Germline CDR1 reads WSHSY; CDR2 reads SAAADI. J was trimmed by 6 bases and V by 3 bases; bases with no gene match: 10. This CDR3 comprises 15 residues. The CDR3 DNA follows: TGCGCCAGCAGTGATTTTTGGCAGGGGGTTAATGGCTACACCTTC. The encoded protein is CASSDFWQGVNGYTF.